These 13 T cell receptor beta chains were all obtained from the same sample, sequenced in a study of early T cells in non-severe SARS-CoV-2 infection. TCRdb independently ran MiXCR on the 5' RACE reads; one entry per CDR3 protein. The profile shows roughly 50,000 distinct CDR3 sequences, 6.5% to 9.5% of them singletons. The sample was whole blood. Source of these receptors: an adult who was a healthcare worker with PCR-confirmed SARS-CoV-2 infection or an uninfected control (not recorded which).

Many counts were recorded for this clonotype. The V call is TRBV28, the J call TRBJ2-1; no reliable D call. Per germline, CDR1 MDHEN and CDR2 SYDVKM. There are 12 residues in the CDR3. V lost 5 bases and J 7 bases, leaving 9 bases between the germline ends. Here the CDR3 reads CASSVRWNEQFF. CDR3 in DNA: TGTGCCAGCAGTGTCCGGTGGAATGAGCAGTTCTTC.

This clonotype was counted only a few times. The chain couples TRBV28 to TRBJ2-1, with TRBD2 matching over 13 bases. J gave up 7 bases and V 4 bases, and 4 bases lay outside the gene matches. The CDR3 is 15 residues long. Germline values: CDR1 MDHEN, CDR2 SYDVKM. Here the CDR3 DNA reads TGTGCCAGCAGTTCATGGACTAGCGGGGGAAATGAGCAGTTCTTC. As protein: CASSSWTSGGNEQFF.

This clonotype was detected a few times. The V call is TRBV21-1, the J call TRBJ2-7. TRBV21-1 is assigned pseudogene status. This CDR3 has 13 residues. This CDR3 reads CASNTTSYHEQYF. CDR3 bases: TGTGCCAGCAATACGACTAGCTACCACGAGCAGTACTTC.

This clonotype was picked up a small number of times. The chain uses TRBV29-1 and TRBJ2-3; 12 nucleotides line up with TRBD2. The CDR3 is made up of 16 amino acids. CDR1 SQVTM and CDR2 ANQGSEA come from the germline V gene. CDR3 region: CSCGLAGNPSTDTQYF. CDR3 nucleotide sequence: TGCAGTTGCGGACTAGCGGGGAACCCTAGCACAGATACGCAGTATTTT.

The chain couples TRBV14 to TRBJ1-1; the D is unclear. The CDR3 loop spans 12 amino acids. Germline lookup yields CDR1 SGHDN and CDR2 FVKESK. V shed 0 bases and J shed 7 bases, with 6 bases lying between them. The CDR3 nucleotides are TGTGCCAGCAGCCAAGAGTGGAGTGAAGCTTTCTTT. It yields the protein CASSQEWSEAFF.

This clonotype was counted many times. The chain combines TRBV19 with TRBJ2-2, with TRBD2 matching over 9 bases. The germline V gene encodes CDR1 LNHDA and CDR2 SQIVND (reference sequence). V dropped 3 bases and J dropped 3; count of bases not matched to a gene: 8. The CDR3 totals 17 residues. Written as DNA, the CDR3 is TGTGCCAGTAGTATTCGAGCGGGGGGCCCCGACACCGGGGAGCTGTTTTTT. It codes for CASSIRAGGPDTGELFF.

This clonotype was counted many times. This CDR3 is CSANRAGDEQYF. Here the CDR3 DNA reads TGCAGTGCTAACAGGGCCGGGGACGAGCAGTACTTC. This sequence joins TRBV20-1 and TRBJ2-7; possibly TRBD1 for D (6 bases). Germline V CDR1 and CDR2: DFQATT, SNEGSKA (reference sequence). Trimming left V 4 bases short and J 5 bases short, with 12 bases between. This CDR3 region has 12 residues.

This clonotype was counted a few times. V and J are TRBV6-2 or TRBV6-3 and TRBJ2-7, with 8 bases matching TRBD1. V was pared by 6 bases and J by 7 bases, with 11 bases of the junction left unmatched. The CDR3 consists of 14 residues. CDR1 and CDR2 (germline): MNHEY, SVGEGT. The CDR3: CASSPDRGRGEQYF. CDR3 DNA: TGTGCCAGCAGCCCAGACAGGGGAAGGGGAGAGCAGTACTTC.

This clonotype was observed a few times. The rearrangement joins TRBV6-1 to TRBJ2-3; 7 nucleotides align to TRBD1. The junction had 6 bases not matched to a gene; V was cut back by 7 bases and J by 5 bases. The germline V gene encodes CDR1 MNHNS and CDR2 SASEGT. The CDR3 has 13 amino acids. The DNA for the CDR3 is TGTGCCAGCATGAGGGGGCCCGAAGATACGCAGTATTTT. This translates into CASMRGPEDTQYF.

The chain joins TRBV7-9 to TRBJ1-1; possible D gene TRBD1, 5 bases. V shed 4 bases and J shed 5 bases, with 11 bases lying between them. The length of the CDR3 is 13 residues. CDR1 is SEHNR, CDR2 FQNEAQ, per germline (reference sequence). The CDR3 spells CASSSGSETEAFF. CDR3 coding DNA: TGTGCCAGCAGCTCAGGGTCTGAGACTGAAGCTTTCTTT.

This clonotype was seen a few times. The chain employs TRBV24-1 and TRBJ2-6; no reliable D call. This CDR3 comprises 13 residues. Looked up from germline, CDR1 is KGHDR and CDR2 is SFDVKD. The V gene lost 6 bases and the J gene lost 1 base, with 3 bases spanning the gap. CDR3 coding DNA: TGTGCCACCAGTCTTTCTGGGGCCAACGTCCTGACTTTC. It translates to CATSLSGANVLTF.

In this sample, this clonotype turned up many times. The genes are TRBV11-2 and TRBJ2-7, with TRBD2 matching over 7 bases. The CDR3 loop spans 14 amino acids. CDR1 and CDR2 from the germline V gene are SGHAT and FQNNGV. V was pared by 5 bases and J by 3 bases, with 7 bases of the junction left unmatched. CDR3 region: CASSPLAEHYEQYF. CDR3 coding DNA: TGTGCCAGCAGCCCCCTAGCGGAACACTACGAGCAGTACTTC.

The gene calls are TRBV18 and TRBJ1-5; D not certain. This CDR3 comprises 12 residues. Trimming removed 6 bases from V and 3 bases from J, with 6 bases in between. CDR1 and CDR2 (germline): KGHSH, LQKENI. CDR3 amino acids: CASSRVNQPQHF. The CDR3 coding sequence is TGTGCCAGCTCCCGTGTCAATCAGCCCCAGCATTTT.